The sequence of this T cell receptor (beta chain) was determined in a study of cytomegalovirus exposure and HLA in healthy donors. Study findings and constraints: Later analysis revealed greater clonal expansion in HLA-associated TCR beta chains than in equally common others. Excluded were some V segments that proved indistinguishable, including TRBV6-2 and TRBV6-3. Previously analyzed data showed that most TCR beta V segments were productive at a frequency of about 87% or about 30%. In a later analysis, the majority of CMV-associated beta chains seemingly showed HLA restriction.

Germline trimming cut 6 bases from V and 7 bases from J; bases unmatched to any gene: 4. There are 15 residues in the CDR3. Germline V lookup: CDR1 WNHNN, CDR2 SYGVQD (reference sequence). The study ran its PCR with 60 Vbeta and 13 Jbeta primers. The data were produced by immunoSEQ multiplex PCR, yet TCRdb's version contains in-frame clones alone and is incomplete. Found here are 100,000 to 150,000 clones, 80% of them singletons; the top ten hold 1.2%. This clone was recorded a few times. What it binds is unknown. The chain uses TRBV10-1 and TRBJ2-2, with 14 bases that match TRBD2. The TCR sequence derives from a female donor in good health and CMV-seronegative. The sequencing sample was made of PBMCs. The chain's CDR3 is CASSRLAGGLGELFF. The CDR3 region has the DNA TGCGCCAGCAGCCGACTAGCGGGAGGGCTCGGGGAGCTGTTTTTT.